Listed here are 21 T cell receptor beta chains from one sample, sequenced in a study of blood T cell repertoires in COVID-19. The method was immunoSEQ multiplex PCR; TCRdb's version includes in-frame clones alone and lacks a portion of them. The data hold approximately 150,000 clones, with 83% observed a single time. Sequencing was performed on peripheral blood. The receptors come from a woman of 80 years or more with acute or convalescent COVID-19.

The chain recombines TRBV15 with TRBJ2-5; 8 positions match TRBD1. V trimming: 1 base; J trimming: 5 bases; junction bases outside the gene matches: 6. The CDR3 has 15 residues. Looked up from germline, CDR1 is LNHNV and CDR2 is YYDKDF (reference sequence). As DNA, the CDR3 is TGTGCCACCAGCAGAGGCCGGACAGGGTCGGAGACCCAGTACTTC. Encoded protein: CATSRGRTGSETQYF.

For this clone: This sample includes further DNA sequences coding for the same CDR3. This chain connects TRBV6-1 to TRBJ1-5; D possibly corresponds to TRBD1 (6 bases). V lost 2 bases and J lost 1, with 6 bases in between. Germline assignment: CDR1 MNHNS and CDR2 SASEGT. The CDR3 covers 14 residues. CDR3: CASSEQGSNQPQHF. The CDR3 region has the DNA TGTGCCAGCAGTGAACAGGGGAGCAATCAGCCCCAGCATTTT.

The gene calls are TRBV4-1 and TRBJ2-1; 8 bases line up with TRBD2. The CDR3 has 18 residues. Germline assignment: CDR1 MGHRA and CDR2 YSYEKL. V lost 5 bases to trimming and J lost 9 bases; unmatched junction nucleotides: 21. This CDR3 reads CASSSSFTGLASIREQFF. Written as DNA, the CDR3 is TGCGCCAGCAGCTCATCCTTCACCGGACTAGCCTCGATCCGTGAGCAGTTCTTC.

The genes are TRBV19 and TRBJ2-2; 8 nucleotides match TRBD1. The CDR3 length is 16 residues. Germline values: CDR1 LNHDA, CDR2 SQIVND (reference sequence). J lost 2 bases, V lost 4 bases, and 6 bases had no gene match. CDR3 loop: CASSRGQGSNTGELFF. The CDR3 coding sequence is TGTGCCAGTAGTAGAGGACAGGGTAGTAACACCGGGGAGCTGTTTTTT.

This chain uses TRBV6-5 with TRBJ2-7; D is uncertain. V was cut by 3 bases and J by 10 bases, with 16 bases left in between. Germline assignment: CDR1 MNHEY and CDR2 SVGAGI. The CDR3 covers 13 residues. The CDR3 reads CASSYRQVGLQYF. Here the CDR3 DNA reads TGTGCCAGCAGTTATAGGCAGGTGGGCCTACAGTACTTC.

V and J are TRBV18 and TRBJ1-3; no firm D call. The CDR3 spans 15 residues. Trimming took off 4 bases at V and 0 bases at J, with 10 bases between the two ends. CDR1 and CDR2 (germline): KGHSH, LQKENI. CDR3 DNA sequence: TGTGCCAGCTCACTTCAGGCCGTCTCTGGAAACACCATATATTTT. It encodes CASSLQAVSGNTIYF. Full variable domain (remainder filled in from reference TRBV18 and TRBJ1-3): NAGVMQNPRHLVRRRGQEARLRCSPMKGHSHVYWYRQLPEEGLKFMVYLQKENIIDESGMPKERFSAEFPKEGPSILRIQQVVRGDSAAYFCASSLQAVSGNTIYFGEGSWLTVV.

This chain uses TRBV5-1 with TRBJ2-1; 8 nucleotides line up with TRBD2. The V gene end was trimmed by 4 bases and the J gene end by 0 bases; junction bases not matched to a gene: 6. Germline V lookup: CDR1 SGHRS, CDR2 YFSETQ. This CDR3 region has 16 residues. The CDR3 nucleotides are TGCGCCAGCAGCACTTTAGCGGGAAGCTCCTACAATGAGCAGTTCTTC. Amino acid sequence: CASSTLAGSSYNEQFF.

The chain recombines TRBV7-6 with TRBJ2-3; 11 bases map to TRBD2. Trimming removed 5 bases from V and 2 bases from J; junction bases left unmatched: 6. This CDR3 contains 16 residues. In germline, CDR1 is SGHVS, CDR2 FNYEAQ. The CDR3 DNA sequence: TGTGCCAGCAGCCCCATACTAGCGGGGGCCACAGATACGCAGTATTTT. Translation: CASSPILAGATDTQYF.

The chain carries TRBV19 and TRBJ2-3; TRBD1 matches at 7 bases. This CDR3 comprises 16 residues. Trimming at V came to 3 bases and at J to 2 bases, leaving 8 bases not matched to a gene. From germline, CDR1 is LNHDA and CDR2 SQIVND (reference sequence). The CDR3 protein is CASSISRTGVTDTQYF. Written as DNA, the CDR3 is TGTGCCAGTAGTATCAGTCGGACAGGTGTCACAGATACGCAGTATTTT.

With regard to this clone: Other DNA sequences in the same sample also yield this CDR3. The chain employs TRBV9 and TRBJ2-5; 8 nucleotides line up with TRBD1. The V gene end was trimmed by 2 bases and the J gene end by 3 bases; junction bases not matched to a gene: 3. This CDR3 comprises 14 residues. Germline V CDR1 and CDR2: SGDLS, YYNGEE. In DNA form, the CDR3 reads TGTGCCAGCAGCGTCACAGGGGGGAAAGAGACCCAGTACTTC. This gives the protein CASSVTGGKETQYF.

The chain is built from TRBV5-6 and TRBJ2-7, with TRBD1 matching over 7 bases. CDR3 length: 14 amino acids. CDR1 SGHDT and CDR2 YYEEEE come from the germline V gene. The ends lost 1 base at V and 1 base at J; junction bases unmatched: 2. CDR3 nucleotide sequence: TGTGCCAGCAGCTTGTGGGGACAGTCCTACGAGCAGTACTTC. Its translation is CASSLWGQSYEQYF.

This rearrangement joins TRBV19 to TRBJ1-1; perhaps TRBD1 as D (6 bases). Germline V gene sequence: CDR1 LNHDA, CDR2 SQIVND (reference sequence). CDR3 length: 15 residues. With 5 bases removed from V and 6 bases from J, the gap between germline ends came to 19 bases. CDR3 loop: CASSFWTESRPEAFF. The CDR3 coding sequence is TGTGCCAGTAGTTTCTGGACAGAGTCGAGACCTGAAGCTTTCTTT. Full variable domain (missing parts from reference TRBV19 and TRBJ1-1): DGGITQSPKYLFRKEGQNVTLSCEQNLNHDAMYWYRQDPGQGLRLIYYSQIVNDFQKGDIAEGYSVSREKKESFPLTVTSAQKNPTAFYLCASSFWTESRPEAFFGQGTRLTVV.

The chain's CDR3 is CASSTGLAGVEQFF. DNA of the CDR3: TGTGCCAGCAGCACCGGACTAGCGGGTGTTGAGCAGTTCTTC. The J gene is TRBJ2-1, the V gene TRBV13; TRBD2 agrees at 11 bases. Germline V gene data show CDR1 as PRHDT and CDR2 as FYEKMQ (reference sequence). Trimming took 5 bases from V and 9 from J; bases not matched to a gene: 6. The CDR3 runs 14 residues.

V usage is TRBV10-1 and J usage is TRBJ1-1, with D perhaps TRBD1 (6 bases). V was clipped by 4 bases and J by 0 bases, with 15 bases between them. Germline CDR1 WNHNN, CDR2 SYGVQD (reference sequence). The CDR3 is made up of 16 amino acids. In DNA, the CDR3 is TGCGCCAGCAGTGGAGGGGGATGGCCCGTGAACACTGAAGCTTTCTTT. Its protein product is CASSGGGWPVNTEAFF.

J is TRBJ1-6 and V is TRBV6-1; 11 bases fit TRBD1. V dropped 0 bases and J dropped 4; count of bases not matched to a gene: 2. Germline CDR1 and CDR2: MNHNS and SASEGT. This CDR3 spans 17 amino acids. The CDR3 DNA reads TGTGCCAGCAGTGAAGCGGGGACAGGGGGTTATAATTCACCCCTCCACTTT. It specifies CASSEAGTGGYNSPLHF.

The chain has TRBV5-4 and TRBJ1-1, with a weak D call TRBD1 (6 bases). With 4 bases removed from V and 4 bases from J, the gap between germline ends came to 11 bases. CDR1 is SGHNT and CDR2 is YYREEE in the germline V gene (reference sequence). The CDR3 is 13 residues long. The CDR3 is CASSTRQVTEAFF. Here the CDR3 DNA reads TGTGCCAGCAGCACTAGACAGGTCACTGAAGCTTTCTTT.

The V and J genes are TRBV9 and TRBJ1-1, with D tentatively TRBD1 (5 bases). V lost 0 bases, J lost 5 bases, and 11 bases lay in between. The CDR3 spans 14 residues. CDR1 is SGDLS, CDR2 YYNGEE, per germline. The CDR3 spells CASSVGGARTEAFF. The CDR3 nucleotides read TGTGCCAGCAGCGTAGGCGGGGCCCGGACTGAAGCTTTCTTT. Using reference TRBV9 and TRBJ1-1 for the parts outside the CDR3, the full variable domain is DSGVTQTPKHLITATGQRVTLRCSPRSGDLSVYWYQQSLDQGLQFLIQYYNGEERAKGNILERFSAQQFPDLHSELNLSSLELGDSALYFCASSVGGARTEAFFGQGTRLTVV.

J is TRBJ2-6 and V is TRBV5-6; tentatively, D is TRBD1 (5 bases). The germline V gene encodes CDR1 SGHDT and CDR2 YYEEEE. Trimming removed 0 bases from V and 4 bases from J, with 8 bases in between. This CDR3 spans 15 amino acids. This chain's CDR3 is CASSLGGAGANVLTF. CDR3 DNA: TGTGCCAGCAGCTTGGGGGGCGCGGGGGCCAACGTCCTGACTTTC.

The chain links TRBV6-1 to TRBJ2-5; 11 nucleotides match TRBD2. The junction had 4 bases not matched to a gene; V was cut back by 3 bases and J by 1 base. The CDR3 is made up of 16 amino acids. CDR1 and CDR2 from the germline V gene are MNHNS and SASEGT. The chain's CDR3 is CASSEVLAGGQETQYF. CDR3 sequence (DNA): TGTGCCAGCAGTGAGGTGCTAGCGGGGGGCCAAGAGACCCAGTACTTC.

V usage is TRBV30 and J usage is TRBJ1-5; 10 nucleotides align to TRBD1. The germline V gene has CDR1 GTSNPN and CDR2 SVGIG (reference sequence). This CDR3 spans 14 amino acids. Trimming took 2 bases from V and 8 from J; bases not matched to a gene: 6. The DNA for the CDR3 is TGTGCCTGGAGTTTGGGACAGGGGACAAAGCCCCAGCATTTT. Translating it yields CAWSLGQGTKPQHF.

The rearrangement links TRBV10-3 to TRBJ2-2, with TRBD2 identical over 7 bases. Germline V gene lookup returns CDR1 ENHRY and CDR2 SYGVKD. The CDR3 consists of 16 residues. Trimming cost V 2 bases and J 5 bases; bases outside gene matches: 8. DNA of the CDR3: TGTGCCATCAGTGAGCCGGGGAGGGTAGAGACCGGGGAGCTGTTTTTT. Translated, it gives CAISEPGRVETGELFF.